Following are 11 T cell receptor beta chains from one sample sequenced in a study of cytomegalovirus exposure and HLA in healthy donors. The PCR employed 60 Vbeta primers together with 13 Jbeta primers. TCRdb's table, derived via immunoSEQ multiplex PCR, lists solely in-frame clones and lacks some. The table shows roughly 130,000 clones, with approximately 70% occurring only once. Sequencing input: PBMCs. Receptor source: an older woman in good health and CMV-seronegative.

V and J are TRBV5-6 and TRBJ2-1, with TRBD2 identical over 12 bases. The germline gives CDR1 SGHDT, CDR2 YYEEEE. Trimming took 4 bases from V and 9 from J; bases not matched to a gene: 11. CDR3 size: 16 residues. Written as DNA, the CDR3 is TGTGCCAGCAGCGGGACCCGACTAGCGGGAGTCTTTGAGCAGTTCTTC. Translated, it gives CASSGTRLAGVFEQFF. The whole variable domain, remainder taken from reference TRBV5-6 and TRBJ2-1, is DAGVTQSPTHLIKTRGQQVTLRCSPKSGHDTVSWYQQALGQGPQFIFQYYEEEERQRGNFPDRFSGHQFPNYSSELNVNALLLGDSALYLCASSGTRLAGVFEQFFGPGTRLTVL.

A single count supports this clone. The V call is TRBV30, the J call TRBJ1-4; no clear D gene. Trimming pared 4 bases from V and 7 bases from J, leaving 4 bases between. The CDR3 is 10 amino acids. Germline values: CDR1 GTSNPN, CDR2 SVGIG (reference sequence). The CDR3 nucleotides are TGTGCCTGGACCGGTGAAAAACTGTTTTTT. Translated, it gives CAWTGEKLFF.

The chain is built from TRBV18 and TRBJ2-5; a possible D gene is TRBD2 (6 bases). Germline CDR1 is KGHSH and CDR2 is LQKENI. The CDR3 sequence is 13 residues long. Trimming removed 2 bases from V and 7 bases from J, with 11 bases in between. The CDR3 loop is CASSPMEGPTQYF. The DNA of the CDR3 is TGTGCCAGCTCACCAATGGAGGGCCCGACCCAGTACTTC. Full variable domain (outside the CDR3, taken from reference TRBV18 and TRBJ2-5): NAGVMQNPRHLVRRRGQEARLRCSPMKGHSHVYWYRQLPEEGLKFMVYLQKENIIDESGMPKERFSAEFPKEGPSILRIQQVVRGDSAAYFCASSPMEGPTQYFGPGTRLLVL.

V and J are TRBV5-1 and TRBJ2-5, with TRBD1 matching 9 bases. J gave up 5 bases and V 0 bases, and 8 bases lay outside the gene matches. CDR1 and CDR2 (germline): SGHRS, YFSETQ. CDR3 length: 16 residues. CDR3 in amino acids: CASSLGPGQGPETQYF. The CDR3 nucleotides are TGCGCCAGCAGCTTGGGTCCGGGACAGGGCCCGGAGACCCAGTACTTC.

This clone was detected a few times. This chain connects TRBV7-6 to TRBJ2-2; weak D call: TRBD1 (7 bases). V lost 4 bases, J lost 5 bases, and 17 bases lay in between. CDR3 size: 16 residues. The germline gives CDR1 SGHVS, CDR2 FNYEAQ. CDR3 nucleotides: TGTGCCAGCAGCTCACCCCCGGCAGGGGGGACCGGGGAGCTGTTTTTT. Its protein is CASSSPPAGGTGELFF. Complete variable domain (other parts from reference TRBV7-6 and TRBJ2-2): GAGVSQSPRYKVTKRGQDVALRCDPISGHVSLYWYRQALGQGPEFLTYFNYEAQQDKSGLPNDRFSAERPEGSISTLTIQRTEQRDSAMYRCASSSPPAGGTGELFFGEGSRLTVL.

The chain links TRBV2 to TRBJ2-1; 9 bases agree with TRBD2. J lost 8 bases, V lost 0 bases, and 2 bases had no gene match. CDR1 is SNHLY and CDR2 is FYNNEI in the germline V gene. The CDR3 spans 14 residues. Here the CDR3 reads CASSEAGLAYEQFF. CDR3 in DNA: TGTGCCAGCAGTGAAGCGGGACTAGCCTATGAGCAGTTCTTC.

In the case of this clone: Other DNA sequences within the sample encode an identical CDR3. The V call is TRBV19, the J call TRBJ2-3; 7 nucleotides match TRBD2. The ends lost 3 bases at V and 6 bases at J; junction bases unmatched: 6. The CDR3 contains 14 residues. CDR1 is LNHDA, CDR2 SQIVND, per germline (reference sequence). The CDR3 reads CASSIQRGRDTQYF. The DNA of the CDR3 is TGTGCCAGTAGTATCCAGCGGGGCCGCGATACGCAGTATTTT.

The V call is TRBV19, the J call TRBJ1-1, with 9 bases aligning to TRBD1. There are 16 residues in the CDR3. Germline loops: CDR1 LNHDA, CDR2 SQIVND (reference sequence). The ends lost 2 bases at V and 1 base at J; junction bases unmatched: 5. CDR3 bases: TGTGCCAGTAGTATAACAGGGGGCTTGTGGAACACTGAAGCTTTCTTT. Protein product: CASSITGGLWNTEAFF.

This clone has more than one count but fewer than ten. The chain links TRBV4-1 to TRBJ1-4, with 12 bases matching TRBD1. Germline assignment: CDR1 MGHRA and CDR2 YSYEKL. The trim removed 4 bases at V and 5 bases at J, leaving 8 bases unmatched. This CDR3 has 17 amino acids. CDR3 nucleotide sequence: TGCGCCAGCAGCCCCTCCGGGACAGGGGGCGGCAATGAAAAACTGTTTTTT. Amino acid sequence: CASSPSGTGGGNEKLFF.

This chain links TRBV28 with TRBJ2-1, with TRBD2 matching over 8 bases. The CDR3 contains 17 residues. The germline V gene encodes CDR1 MDHEN and CDR2 SYDVKM. V was clipped by 7 bases and J by 7 bases; unmatched bases: 18. CDR3 amino acids: CASMGLAGSGLGNEQFF. The CDR3 nucleotides read TGTGCCAGCATGGGGTTAGCGGGATCAGGTTTGGGGAATGAGCAGTTCTTC.

The V and J genes are TRBV19 and TRBJ1-2; 8 bases are shared with TRBD1. CDR1 is LNHDA and CDR2 is SQIVND in the germline V gene (reference sequence). CDR3 length: 16 amino acids. The trim removed 5 bases at V and 2 bases at J, leaving 10 bases unmatched. CDR3 sequence: CASSFSPRGRNYGYTF. The DNA for the CDR3 is TGTGCCAGTAGTTTCAGCCCCAGGGGGCGCAACTATGGCTACACCTTC.